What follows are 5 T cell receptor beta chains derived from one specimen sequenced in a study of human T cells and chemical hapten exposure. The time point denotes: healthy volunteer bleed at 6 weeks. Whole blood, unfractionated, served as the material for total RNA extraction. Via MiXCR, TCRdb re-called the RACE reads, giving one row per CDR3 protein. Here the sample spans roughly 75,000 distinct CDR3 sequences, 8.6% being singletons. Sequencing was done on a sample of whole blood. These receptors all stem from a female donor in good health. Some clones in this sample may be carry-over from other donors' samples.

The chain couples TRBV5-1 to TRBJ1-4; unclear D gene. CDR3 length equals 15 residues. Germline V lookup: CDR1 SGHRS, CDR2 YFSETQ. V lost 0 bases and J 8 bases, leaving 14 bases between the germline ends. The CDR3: CASSLVAAGGEKLFF. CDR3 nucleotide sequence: TGCGCCAGCAGCTTGGTGGCAGCCGGTGGGGAAAAACTGTTTTTT.

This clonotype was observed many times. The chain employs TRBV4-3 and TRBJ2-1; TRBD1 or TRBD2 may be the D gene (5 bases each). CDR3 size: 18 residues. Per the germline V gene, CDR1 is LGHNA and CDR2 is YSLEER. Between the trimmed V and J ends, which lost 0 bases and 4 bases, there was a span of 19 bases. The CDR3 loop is CASSQEGVDSQTYNEQFF. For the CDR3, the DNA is TGCGCCAGCAGCCAAGAGGGAGTTGACAGTCAAACTTACAATGAGCAGTTCTTC.

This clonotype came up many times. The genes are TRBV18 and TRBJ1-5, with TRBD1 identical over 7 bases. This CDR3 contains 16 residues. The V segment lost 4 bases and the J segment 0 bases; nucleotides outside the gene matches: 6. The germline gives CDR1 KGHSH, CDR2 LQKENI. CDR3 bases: TGTGCCAGCTCACTAGGGACAGCGAATAGCAATCAGCCCCAGCATTTT. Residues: CASSLGTANSNQPQHF.

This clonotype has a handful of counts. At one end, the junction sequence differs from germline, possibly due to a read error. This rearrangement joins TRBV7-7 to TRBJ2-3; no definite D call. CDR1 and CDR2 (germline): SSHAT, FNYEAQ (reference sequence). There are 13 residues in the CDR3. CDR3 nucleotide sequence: TGTGCTAGCAGCTTCCAGATTGGGGATACGCAGTATTTT. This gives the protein CASSFQIGDTQYF.

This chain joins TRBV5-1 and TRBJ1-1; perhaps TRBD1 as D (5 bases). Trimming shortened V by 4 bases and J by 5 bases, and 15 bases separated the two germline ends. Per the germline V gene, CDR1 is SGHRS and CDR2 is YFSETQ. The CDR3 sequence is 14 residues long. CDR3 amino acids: CASSGFLGGTEAFF. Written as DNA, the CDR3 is TGCGCCAGCAGCGGGTTCCTCGGGGGGACTGAAGCTTTCTTT.